The text below deals with one TCR beta chain. Followed over time, Seattle patients had been enrolled while infection was active. The data derive from a study of blood T cell repertoires in COVID-19. Study at large: Both acute and convalescent COVID-19 samples were obtained from the United States, Italy and Spain. Sources were T cells, B-cell-depleted T cells, or PBMCs; the material itself was cDNA or gDNA.

Original processing notes: Amplifying reference gene primers gave estimates of nucleated cell counts. TCRdb's copy holds only in-frame clones and misses some; the assay was immunoSEQ multiplex PCR. The DNA gave D and trimming, while V, J and clone size come from that table. This table holds 200,000 to 250,000 clones, more than 80% found once. Germline assignment: CDR1 ENHRY and CDR2 SYGVKD. This CDR3 is 11 amino acids long. V lost 8 bases and J 4 bases, leaving 9 bases between the germline ends. This clonotype was sampled from a woman of 80 years or more with COVID-19, enrolled during active disease. V usage is TRBV10-3 and J usage is TRBJ2-7; perhaps TRBD1 as D (6 bases). The sample consisted of peripheral blood. The CDR3 here is CAIEDRYEQYF. As DNA, the CDR3 is TGTGCCATCGAGGACAGATACGAGCAGTACTTC.